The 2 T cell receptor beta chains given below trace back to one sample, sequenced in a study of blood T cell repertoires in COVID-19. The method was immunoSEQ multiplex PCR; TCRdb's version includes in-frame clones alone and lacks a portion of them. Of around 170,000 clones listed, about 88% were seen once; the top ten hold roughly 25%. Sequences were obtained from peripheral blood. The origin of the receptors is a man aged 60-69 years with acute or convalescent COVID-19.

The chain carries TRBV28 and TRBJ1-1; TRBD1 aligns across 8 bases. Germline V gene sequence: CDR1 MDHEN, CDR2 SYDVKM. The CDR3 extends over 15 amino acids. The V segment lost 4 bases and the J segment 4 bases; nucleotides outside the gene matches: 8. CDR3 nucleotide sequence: TGTGCCAGCAGTTCCTCCGGACAGGGAGTCACTGAAGCTTTCTTT. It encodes CASSSSGQGVTEAFF.

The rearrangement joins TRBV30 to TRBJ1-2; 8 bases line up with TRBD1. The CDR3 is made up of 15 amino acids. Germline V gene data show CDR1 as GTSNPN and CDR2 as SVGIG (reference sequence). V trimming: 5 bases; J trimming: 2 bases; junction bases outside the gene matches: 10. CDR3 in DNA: TGTGCCTGGGGAAAAAGGACAGGGCGAAACTATGGCTACACCTTC. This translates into CAWGKRTGRNYGYTF.